This T cell receptor beta chain was profiled in a study of cytomegalovirus exposure and HLA in healthy donors. Study findings and constraints: The classifier reportedly diagnosed cytomegalovirus status with high sensitivity and specificity. The listing of some 170 TCR beta chains classed them as cytomegalovirus-associated.

The data were produced by immunoSEQ multiplex PCR, yet TCRdb's version contains in-frame clones alone and is incomplete. Of around 60,000 clones in the sample, about 96% were seen once. From the 120-subject validation cohort, which was separate from the approximately 670-subject first cohort, the donors were drawn. A remark on this clone: Its antigen is currently unknown.

The CDR3 is 16 residues long. Looked up from germline, CDR1 is MGHDK and CDR2 is SYGVNS. The V gene end was trimmed by 3 bases and the J gene end by 5 bases; junction bases not matched to a gene: 7. This sequence originates from a woman between 18 and 29 years old in good health and CMV-seronegative. Sequencing was carried out using PBMCs. The chain links TRBV25-1 to TRBJ2-2, with 9 bases aligning to TRBD2. This CDR3 is CASSDGAGGETGELFF. The CDR3 bases are TGTGCCAGCAGTGACGGGGCGGGGGGGGAGACCGGGGAGCTGTTTTTT.